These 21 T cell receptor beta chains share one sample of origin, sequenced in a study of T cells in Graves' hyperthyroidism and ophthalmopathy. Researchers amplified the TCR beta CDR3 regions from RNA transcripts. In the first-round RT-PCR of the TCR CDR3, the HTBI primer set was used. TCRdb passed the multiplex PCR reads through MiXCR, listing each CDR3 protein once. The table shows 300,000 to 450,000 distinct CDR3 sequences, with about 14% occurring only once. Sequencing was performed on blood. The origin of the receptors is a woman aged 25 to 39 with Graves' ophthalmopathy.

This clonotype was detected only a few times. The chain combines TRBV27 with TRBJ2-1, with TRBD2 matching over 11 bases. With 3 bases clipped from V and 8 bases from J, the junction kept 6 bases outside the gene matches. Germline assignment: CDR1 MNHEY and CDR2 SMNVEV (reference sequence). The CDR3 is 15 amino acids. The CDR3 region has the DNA TGTGCCAGCAGTTTGGGACTAGCGGTACTGGATGAGCAGTTCTTC. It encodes CASSLGLAVLDEQFF.

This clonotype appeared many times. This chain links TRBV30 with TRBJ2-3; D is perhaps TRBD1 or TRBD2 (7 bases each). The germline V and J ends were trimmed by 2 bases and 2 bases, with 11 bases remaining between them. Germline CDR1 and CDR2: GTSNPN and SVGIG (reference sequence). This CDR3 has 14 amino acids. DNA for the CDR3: TGTGCCTGGAGTCCAGGGGGGGCCACAGATACGCAGTATTTT. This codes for CAWSPGGATDTQYF.

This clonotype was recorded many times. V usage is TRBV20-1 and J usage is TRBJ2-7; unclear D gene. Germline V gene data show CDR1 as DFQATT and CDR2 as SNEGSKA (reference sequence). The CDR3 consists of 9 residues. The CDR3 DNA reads TGCAGAGTGAACTACGAGCAGTACTTC. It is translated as CRVNYEQYF.

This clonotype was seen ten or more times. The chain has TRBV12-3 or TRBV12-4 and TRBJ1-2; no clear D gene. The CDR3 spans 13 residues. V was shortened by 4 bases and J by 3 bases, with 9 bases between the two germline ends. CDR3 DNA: TGTGCCAGCAGTTCTAGTGGGGACTATGGCTACACCTTC. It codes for CASSSSGDYGYTF.

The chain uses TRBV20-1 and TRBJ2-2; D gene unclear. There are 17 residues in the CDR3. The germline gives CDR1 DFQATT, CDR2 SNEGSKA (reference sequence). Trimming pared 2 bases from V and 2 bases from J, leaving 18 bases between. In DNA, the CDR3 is TGCAGTGCTAGACCTTACGTTTGGGTGGAAAACACCGGGGAGCTGTTTTTT. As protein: CSARPYVWVENTGELFF.

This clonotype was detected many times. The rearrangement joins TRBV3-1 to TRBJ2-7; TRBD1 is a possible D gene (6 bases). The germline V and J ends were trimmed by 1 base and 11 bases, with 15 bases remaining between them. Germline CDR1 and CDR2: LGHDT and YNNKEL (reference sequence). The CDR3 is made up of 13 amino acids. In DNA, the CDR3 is TGTGCCAGCAGCCAAGGGACAGCTACTCGGGAGTACTTC. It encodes CASSQGTATREYF.

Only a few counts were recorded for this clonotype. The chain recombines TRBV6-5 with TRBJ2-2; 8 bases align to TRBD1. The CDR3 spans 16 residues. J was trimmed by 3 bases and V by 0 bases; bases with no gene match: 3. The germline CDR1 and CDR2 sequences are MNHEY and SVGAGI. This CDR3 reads CASSYSTGADTGELFF. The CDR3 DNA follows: TGTGCCAGCAGTTACTCGACAGGGGCGGACACCGGGGAGCTGTTTTTT.

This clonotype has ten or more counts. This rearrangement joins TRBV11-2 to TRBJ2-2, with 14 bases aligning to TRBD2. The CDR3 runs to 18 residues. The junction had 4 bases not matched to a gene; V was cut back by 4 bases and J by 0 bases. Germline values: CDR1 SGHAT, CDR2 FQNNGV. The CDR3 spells CASSSRLAGGPNTGELFF. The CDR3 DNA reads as TGTGCCAGCAGCTCAAGACTAGCGGGGGGGCCGAACACCGGGGAGCTGTTTTTT.

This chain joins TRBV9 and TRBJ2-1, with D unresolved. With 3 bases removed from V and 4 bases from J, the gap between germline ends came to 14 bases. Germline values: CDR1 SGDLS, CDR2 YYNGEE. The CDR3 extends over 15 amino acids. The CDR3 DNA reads TGTGCCAGCAGCGACGGGTGGGCCGTTTACAATGAGCAGTTCTTC. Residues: CASSDGWAVYNEQFF.

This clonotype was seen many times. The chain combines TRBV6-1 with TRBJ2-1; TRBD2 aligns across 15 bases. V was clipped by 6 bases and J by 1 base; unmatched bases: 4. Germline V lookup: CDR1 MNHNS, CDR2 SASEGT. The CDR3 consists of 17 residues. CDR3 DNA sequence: TGTGCCAGCAGCCGGACTAGCGGGGGGGGTTCCTACAATGAGCAGTTCTTC. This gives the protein CASSRTSGGGSYNEQFF.

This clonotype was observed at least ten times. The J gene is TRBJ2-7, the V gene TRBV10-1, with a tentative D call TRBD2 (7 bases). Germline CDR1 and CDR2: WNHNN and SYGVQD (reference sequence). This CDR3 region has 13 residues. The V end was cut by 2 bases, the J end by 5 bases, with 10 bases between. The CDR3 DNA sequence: TGCGCCAGCAGTGAGCCGGGGGGCGACGAGCAGTACTTC. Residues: CASSEPGGDEQYF.

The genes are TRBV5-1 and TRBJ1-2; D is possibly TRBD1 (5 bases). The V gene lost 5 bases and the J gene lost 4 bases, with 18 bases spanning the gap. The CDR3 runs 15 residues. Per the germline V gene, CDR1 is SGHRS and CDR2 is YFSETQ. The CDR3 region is CASSQGWQGIYGYTF. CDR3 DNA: TGCGCCAGCAGTCAAGGATGGCAGGGTATCTATGGCTACACCTTC. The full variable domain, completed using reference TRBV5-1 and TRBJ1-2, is KAGVTQTPRYLIKTRGQQVTLSCSPISGHRSVSWYQQTPGQGLQFLFEYFSETQRNKGNFPGRFSGRQFSNSRSEMNVSTLELGDSALYLCASSQGWQGIYGYTFGSGTRLTVV.

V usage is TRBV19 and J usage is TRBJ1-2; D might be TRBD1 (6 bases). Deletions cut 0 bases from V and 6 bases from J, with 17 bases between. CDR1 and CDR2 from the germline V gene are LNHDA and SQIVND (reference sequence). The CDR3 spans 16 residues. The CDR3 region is CASSIDYRVPADGYTF. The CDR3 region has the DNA TGTGCCAGTAGTATAGATTACAGGGTACCGGCGGATGGCTACACCTTC.

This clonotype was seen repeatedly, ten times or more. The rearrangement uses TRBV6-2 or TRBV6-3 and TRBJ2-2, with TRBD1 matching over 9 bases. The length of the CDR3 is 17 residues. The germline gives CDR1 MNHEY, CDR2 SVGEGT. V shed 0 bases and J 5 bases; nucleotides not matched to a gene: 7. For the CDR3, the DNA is TGTGCCAGCAGTTACTCAGGACAGGGGAGGAGGACCGGGGAGCTGTTTTTT. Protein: CASSYSGQGRRTGELFF.

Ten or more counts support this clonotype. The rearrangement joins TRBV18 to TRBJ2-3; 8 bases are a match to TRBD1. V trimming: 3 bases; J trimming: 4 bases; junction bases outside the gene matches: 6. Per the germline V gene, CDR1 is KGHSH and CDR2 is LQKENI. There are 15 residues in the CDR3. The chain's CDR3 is CASSPQGAGADTQYF. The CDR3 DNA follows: TGTGCCAGCTCACCCCAGGGGGCTGGCGCAGATACGCAGTATTTT.

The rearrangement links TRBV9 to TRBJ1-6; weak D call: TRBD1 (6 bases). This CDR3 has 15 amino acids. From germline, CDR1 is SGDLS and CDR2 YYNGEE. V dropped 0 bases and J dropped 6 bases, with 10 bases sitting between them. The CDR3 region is CASSVGVRGNSPLHF. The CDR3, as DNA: TGTGCCAGCAGCGTAGGGGTCAGGGGTAATTCACCCCTCCACTTT. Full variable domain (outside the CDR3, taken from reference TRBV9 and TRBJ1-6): DSGVTQTPKHLITATGQRVTLRCSPRSGDLSVYWYQQSLDQGLQFLIQYYNGEERAKGNILERFSAQQFPDLHSELNLSSLELGDSALYFCASSVGVRGNSPLHFGNGTRLTVT.

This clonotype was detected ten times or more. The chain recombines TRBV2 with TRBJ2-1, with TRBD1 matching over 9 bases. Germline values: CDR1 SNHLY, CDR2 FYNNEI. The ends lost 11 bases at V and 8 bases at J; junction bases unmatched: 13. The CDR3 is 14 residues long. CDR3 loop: CAGRDRVRGDEQFF. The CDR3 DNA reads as TGTGCCGGCCGGGACAGGGTGAGGGGCGATGAGCAGTTCTTC.

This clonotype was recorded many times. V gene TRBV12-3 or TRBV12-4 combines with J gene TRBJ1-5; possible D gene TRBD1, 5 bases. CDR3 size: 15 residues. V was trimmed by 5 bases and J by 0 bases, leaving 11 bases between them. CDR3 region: CASSHRDGSNQPQHF. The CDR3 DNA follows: TGTGCCAGCAGTCACCGGGACGGTAGCAATCAGCCCCAGCATTTT.

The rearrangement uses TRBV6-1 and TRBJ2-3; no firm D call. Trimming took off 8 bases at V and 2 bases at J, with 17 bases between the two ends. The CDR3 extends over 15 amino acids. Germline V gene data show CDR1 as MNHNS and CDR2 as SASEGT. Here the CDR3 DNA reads TGTGCCAGCGGATTGAAAGGAACCTTCACAGATACGCAGTATTTT. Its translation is CASGLKGTFTDTQYF.

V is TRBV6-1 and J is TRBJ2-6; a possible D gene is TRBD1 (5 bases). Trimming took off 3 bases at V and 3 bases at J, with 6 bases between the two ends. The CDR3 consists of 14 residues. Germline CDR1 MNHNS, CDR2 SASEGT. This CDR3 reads CASSEGRGANVLTF. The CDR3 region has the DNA TGTGCCAGCAGTGAGGGGCGTGGGGCCAACGTCCTGACTTTC.

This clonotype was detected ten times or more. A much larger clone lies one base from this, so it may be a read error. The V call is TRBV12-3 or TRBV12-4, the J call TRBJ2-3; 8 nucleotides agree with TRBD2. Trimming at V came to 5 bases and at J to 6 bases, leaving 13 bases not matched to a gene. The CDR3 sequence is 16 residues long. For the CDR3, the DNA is TGTGCCAGCAGTCCCACTAGCGGCCCTATACGGGATACGCAGTATTTT. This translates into CASSPTSGPIRDTQYF.